This T cell receptor beta chain was sequenced for a study of PD-L1 blockade in urothelial cancer. About the study: Blood was evaluated 3 weeks (second dose) and 6 weeks after therapy began. Blood samples had a median of 141,255 T cells, some 83,000 unique TCRs, and clonality roughly 0.08.

The CDR3 is made up of 13 amino acids. V lost 6 bases and J 4 bases, leaving 12 bases between the germline ends. Germline V gene sequence: CDR1 MNHNS, CDR2 SASEGT. Into every PCR, synthetic TCR analog templates were spiked. The assay was immunoSEQ multiplex PCR, and TCRdb's table has in-frame clones only and misses some. The sample includes about 80,000 clones, 87% of them seen just once. This clone was seen only once. This specimen consisted of PBMCs, obtained around atezolizumab (anti-PD-L1) treatment. J is TRBJ1-1 and V is TRBV6-1; D not certain. The clonotype comes from a woman between 65 and 79 years old with urothelial cancer. CDR3 DNA: TGTGCCAGCAGAGTCGAGATTATCACTGAAGCTTTCTTT. This codes for CASRVEIITEAFF.